One and the same sample provided the 27 T cell receptor beta chains below, sequenced in a study of Graves' ophthalmopathy and Graves' hyperthyroidism. Amplified material comprised TCR beta CDR3 regions derived from RNA transcripts. Second-round multiplex PCR came after first-round RT-PCR with HTBI primers. TCRdb used MiXCR to reprocess the multiplex PCR reads, holding one entry per CDR3 protein. The sample holds about 500,000 distinct CDR3 sequences, approximately 37% seen once. Sequenced input: peripheral blood or thyroid tissue (not recorded which). The source of these receptors is an adult man with Graves' hyperthyroidism.

This clonotype was found many times. The CDR3 loop is CASSPNSVDQETQYF. CDR3 sequence (DNA): TGCGCCAGCAGCCCCAACTCGGTGGACCAAGAGACCCAGTACTTC. The chain recombines TRBV5-1 with TRBJ2-5; the D is unclear. V dropped 4 bases and J dropped 0 bases, with 13 bases sitting between them. The CDR3 length is 15 residues. Germline loops: CDR1 SGHRS, CDR2 YFSETQ.

V and J are TRBV7-2 and TRBJ2-5; D gene unclear. V was clipped by 5 bases and J by 5 bases, with 9 bases between them. The CDR3 covers 12 residues. Germline assignment: CDR1 SGHTA and CDR2 FQGNSA. The CDR3 reads CASSQEAETQYF. The CDR3 bases are TGTGCCAGCAGCCAAGAGGCCGAGACCCAGTACTTC.

The sample holds many counts of this clonotype. The V and J genes are TRBV7-2 and TRBJ2-5; D may be TRBD2 (6 bases). Deletions cut 0 bases from V and 2 bases from J, with 19 bases between. From germline, CDR1 is SGHTA and CDR2 FQGNSA. The CDR3 loop spans 18 amino acids. The CDR3 region is CASSLAAAGLAGQETQYF. Written as DNA, the CDR3 is TGTGCCAGCAGCTTAGCGGCGGCGGGGCTGGCTGGACAAGAGACCCAGTACTTC.

The chain joins TRBV5-1 to TRBJ1-5, with D possibly TRBD1 on 5 matching bases. This CDR3 has 17 amino acids. The germline gives CDR1 SGHRS, CDR2 YFSETQ. V was pared by 4 bases and J by 4 bases, with 21 bases between. This chain's CDR3 is CASSIDTGTAENQPQHF. Written as DNA, the CDR3 is TGCGCCAGCAGCATCGACACCGGGACTGCGGAGAATCAGCCCCAGCATTTT.

On this clonotype itself: A junction end diverges from the germline sequence, so it may reflect a read error. V usage is TRBV2 and J usage is TRBJ2-7; 9 bases are a match to TRBD1. Germline assignment: CDR1 SNHLY and CDR2 FYNNEI. This CDR3 has 16 residues. CDR3 sequence (DNA): TGCGCCAGCAGCTTGGGGACAGGGCCAGATGGCTACGAGCAGTACTTC. It codes for CASSLGTGPDGYEQYF.

This clonotype occurred many times. V is TRBV19 and J is TRBJ1-5, with 9 bases aligning to TRBD1. The CDR3 length is 15 residues. V shed 6 bases and J 7 bases; nucleotides not matched to a gene: 10. Germline CDR1 is LNHDA and CDR2 is SQIVND (reference sequence). CDR3 sequence reads: CASRPPGQGWQPQHF. CDR3 DNA: TGTGCCAGTAGACCACCGGGACAGGGTTGGCAGCCCCAGCATTTT.

This chain joins TRBV2 and TRBJ2-1; no clear D. V was cut by 1 base and J by 10 bases, with 8 bases left in between. CDR3 length: 12 amino acids. Per the germline V gene, CDR1 is SNHLY and CDR2 is FYNNEI. CDR3 DNA sequence: TGTGCCAGCAGTGAAGTATTGGGGGAGCAGTTCTTC. Its protein is CASSEVLGEQFF.

The chain uses TRBV6-6 and TRBJ1-5; D uncertain. The V gene's germline CDR1 is MNHNY and CDR2 SVGAGI (reference sequence). CDR3 length: 14 residues. With 0 bases removed from V and 4 bases from J, the gap between germline ends came to 7 bases. For the CDR3, the DNA is TGTGCCAGCAGTTACTCGCGGGAAAATCAGCCCCAGCATTTT. The encoded protein is CASSYSRENQPQHF.

The rearrangement uses TRBV28 and TRBJ1-2; TRBD1 agrees at 10 bases. V lost 5 bases and J lost 6; bases outside the gene matches: 9. Germline V gene lookup returns CDR1 MDHEN and CDR2 SYDVKM. This CDR3 is built from 15 residues. The CDR3, as DNA: TGTGCCAGCAGTCCCGGACCGGACAGGGGGAATGGCTACACCTTC. It is translated as CASSPGPDRGNGYTF.

This clonotype has just one count. Possible read error: a much larger clone is one base away. This chain links TRBV9 with TRBJ1-1, with D possibly matching TRBD1 (5 bases). The germline gives CDR1 SGDLS, CDR2 YYNGEE. This CDR3 has 15 residues. V lost 3 bases to trimming and J lost 0 bases, with 12 bases between them. DNA of the CDR3: TGTGCCAGCAGCGGGGGCGGGCATCTGAACACTGAAGCTTTCTTT. Its protein is CASSGGGHLNTEAFF.

The CDR3 loop is CASSLASEETQYF. In DNA form, the CDR3 reads TGTGCCAGCAGCTTAGCGTCCGAAGAGACCCAGTACTTC. The chain joins TRBV7-9 to TRBJ2-5, with no clear D. The V gene's germline CDR1 is SEHNR and CDR2 FQNEAQ (reference sequence). Trimming shortened V by 0 bases and J by 3 bases, and 5 bases separated the two germline ends. This CDR3 is 13 amino acids long.

The rearrangement links TRBV10-3 to TRBJ2-7, with 7 bases aligning to TRBD1. The J call may be faulty, since TRBJ2-1 better matches the DNA end. This CDR3 has 13 residues. Germline CDR1 is ENHRY and CDR2 is SYGVKD. CDR3 DNA: TGTGCCATCAGTGATTTCGGACAGGTTGAGCAGTTCTTC. Encoded protein: CAISDFGQVEQFF.

This clonotype was counted between two and nine times. The rearrangement uses TRBV20-1 and TRBJ1-5; maybe TRBD1 (5 bases). V lost 1 base and J 6 bases, leaving 10 bases between the germline ends. This CDR3 region has 13 residues. Germline V gene lookup returns CDR1 DFQATT and CDR2 SNEGSKA (reference sequence). The CDR3 loop is CSARAVGGQPQHF. The CDR3 bases are TGCAGTGCTAGAGCCGTCGGGGGTCAGCCCCAGCATTTT.

This clonotype has ten or more counts. The rearrangement uses TRBV29-1 and TRBJ1-3; TRBD1 matches 9 bases. The CDR3 is 12 amino acids. Trimming at V came to 6 bases and at J to 8 bases, leaving 5 bases not matched to a gene. The germline gives CDR1 SQVTM, CDR2 ANQGSEA. CDR3 region: CSVEDRGYTIYF. The CDR3, as DNA: TGCAGCGTGGAGGACAGGGGATACACCATATATTTT.

The V gene is TRBV5-1, the J gene TRBJ1-2; D might be TRBD1 (6 bases). The CDR3 covers 16 residues. V was clipped by 0 bases and J by 0 bases, with 12 bases between them. CDR1 SGHRS and CDR2 YFSETQ come from the germline V gene. This chain's CDR3 is CASSLDWRTANYGYTF. In DNA form, the CDR3 reads TGCGCCAGCAGCTTGGATTGGCGGACAGCTAACTATGGCTACACCTTC.

The chain employs TRBV29-1 and TRBJ1-1, with D possibly TRBD1 on 5 matching bases. Germline V gene sequence: CDR1 SQVTM, CDR2 ANQGSEA. The CDR3 consists of 12 residues. Trimming left V 8 bases short and J 4 bases short, with 14 bases between. CDR3 in amino acids: CSSDGTATEAFF. CDR3 sequence (DNA): TGCAGCTCCGACGGGACGGCCACTGAAGCTTTCTTT.

This clonotype was detected many times. The CDR3, as DNA: TGTGCCAGCAGCTCGAGCGGTTTTCAAGAGACCCAGTACTTC. This encodes CASSSSGFQETQYF. The V gene is TRBV7-9, the J gene TRBJ2-5, with a tentative D call TRBD2 (5 bases). V was pared by 4 bases and J by 2 bases, with 11 bases between. The CDR3 loop spans 14 amino acids. Germline values: CDR1 SEHNR, CDR2 FQNEAQ (reference sequence).

The V and J genes are TRBV4-1 and TRBJ1-1, with D tentatively TRBD1 (6 bases). There are 15 residues in the CDR3. The germline gives CDR1 MGHRA, CDR2 YSYEKL. Trimming took 6 bases from V and 1 from J, leaving 15 bases between them. CDR3: CASRNPTGRNTEAFF. The CDR3 nucleotides read TGCGCCAGCAGAAACCCGACAGGTCGGAACACTGAAGCTTTCTTT.

The chain employs TRBV10-3 and TRBJ1-5; D remains unclear. Germline assignment: CDR1 ENHRY and CDR2 SYGVKD. Trimming stripped 10 bases from V and 4 bases from J, with 23 bases between. The CDR3 runs to 16 residues. CDR3 coding DNA: TGTGCCAGCTCACCACGGCGTCAGATGGGGAATCAGCCCCAGCATTTT. Translating gives CASSPRRQMGNQPQHF.

Ten or more counts support this clonotype. The chain employs TRBV7-8 and TRBJ1-1; D gene uncertain. Germline lookup yields CDR1 SGHVS and CDR2 FQNEAQ. The CDR3 consists of 15 residues. Trimming left V 5 bases short and J 4 bases short, with 17 bases between. CDR3 loop: CASSQSTGSGTEAFF. CDR3 coding DNA: TGTGCCAGCAGCCAATCGACCGGATCGGGCACTGAAGCTTTCTTT.

The table lists this clonotype with many counts. The chain carries TRBV7-6 and TRBJ2-7; D call uncertain. V lost 1 base to trimming and J lost 1 base, with 14 bases between them. CDR1 and CDR2 (germline): SGHVS, FNYEAQ. The CDR3 has 16 amino acids. CDR3 bases: TGTGCCAGCAGCTTAGTATCCGCGGAAGCATCCTACGAGCAGTACTTC. Residues: CASSLVSAEASYEQYF.

Only one count was recorded for this clonotype. V is TRBV29-1 and J is TRBJ2-7, with D tentatively TRBD2 (6 bases). V lost 7 bases, J lost 4 bases, and 17 bases lay in between. CDR3 length: 13 residues. Germline-derived CDR1 and CDR2 are SQVTM and ANQGSEA. The CDR3 sequence is CSDHVATSYEQYF. As DNA, the CDR3 is TGCAGCGATCATGTTGCGACTAGTTACGAGCAGTACTTC.

The V and J genes are TRBV29-1 and TRBJ2-7; D ambiguous. Per germline, CDR1 SQVTM and CDR2 ANQGSEA. The length of the CDR3 is 12 residues. Trimming pared 8 bases from V and 2 bases from J, leaving 13 bases between. This chain's CDR3 is CSLSPRTYEQYF. The DNA for the CDR3 is TGCAGCTTGAGCCCCAGGACCTACGAGCAGTACTTC.

This clonotype was seen just once. V gene TRBV7-3 combines with J gene TRBJ2-7, with TRBD1 identical over 7 bases. The CDR3 extends over 16 amino acids. The germline V gene has CDR1 SGHTA and CDR2 FQGTGA. V dropped 6 bases and J dropped 3; count of bases not matched to a gene: 14. As DNA, the CDR3 is TGTGCCAGCAGTTTGGAGAGGGGGCAAACGGACTACGAGCAGTACTTC. Translation: CASSLERGQTDYEQYF.

In this sample, this clonotype turned up many times. The rearrangement joins TRBV7-6 to TRBJ2-7; D perhaps matches TRBD2 (5 bases). Germline-derived CDR1 and CDR2 are SGHVS and FNYEAQ. This CDR3 contains 18 residues. Trimming pared 1 base from V and 0 bases from J, leaving 19 bases between. CDR3 sequence: CASSLVSANSVSSYEQYF. In DNA form, the CDR3 reads TGTGCCAGCAGCTTAGTGTCCGCTAATAGCGTGAGCTCCTACGAGCAGTACTTC.

This sequence joins TRBV29-1 and TRBJ2-7; D is perhaps TRBD2 (6 bases). The CDR3 length is 13 residues. The V and J ends lost 3 bases and 0 bases respectively, with 9 bases between them. Germline V gene data show CDR1 as SQVTM and CDR2 as ANQGSEA. The CDR3 spells CSVDFGSSYEQYF. The CDR3 DNA sequence: TGCAGCGTTGATTTCGGGAGCTCCTACGAGCAGTACTTC.

CDR3 sequence (DNA): TGTGCCAGCAGCCCCCCTCCGGGACTAGCGGCGCCCTACGAGCAGTACTTC. Translation: CASSPPPGLAAPYEQYF. The V call is TRBV7-9, the J call TRBJ2-7, with 11 bases lining up with TRBD2. Germline V gives CDR1 SEHNR, CDR2 FQNEAQ (reference sequence). The CDR3 consists of 17 residues. Trimming took 5 bases from V and 2 from J; bases not matched to a gene: 11.